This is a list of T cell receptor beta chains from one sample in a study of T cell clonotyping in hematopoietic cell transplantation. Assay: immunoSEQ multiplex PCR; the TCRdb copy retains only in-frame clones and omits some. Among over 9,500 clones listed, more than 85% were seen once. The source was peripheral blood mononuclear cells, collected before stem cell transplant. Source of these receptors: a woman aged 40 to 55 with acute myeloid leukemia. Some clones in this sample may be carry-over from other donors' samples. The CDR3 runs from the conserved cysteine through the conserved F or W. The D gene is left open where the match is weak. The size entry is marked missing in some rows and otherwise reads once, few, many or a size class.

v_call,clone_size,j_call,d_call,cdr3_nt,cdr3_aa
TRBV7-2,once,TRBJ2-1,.,TGTGCCAGCAGCTCTCGGGACTACAATGAGCAGTTCTTC,CASSSRDYNEQFF
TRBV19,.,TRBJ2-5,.,TGTGCCAGTAGTCGCAGCTACCAAGAGACCCAGTACTTC,CASSRSYQETQYF
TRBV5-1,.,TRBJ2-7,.,TGCGCCAGCAGCTCTGCGCAAGGGGCAGGCGAGCAGTACTTC,CASSSAQGAGEQYF
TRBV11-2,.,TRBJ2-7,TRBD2,TGTGCCAGCAGCGCTGGGCCGGGGGGGCCCTACGAGCAGTACTTC,CASSAGPGGPYEQYF
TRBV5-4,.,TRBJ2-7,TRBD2,TGTGCCAGCAGCGCCTCAGCGGGAGGGCAGGAGCAGTACTTC,CASSASAGGQEQYF
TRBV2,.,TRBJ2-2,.,TGTGCCAGCAGGGGGGGCAGGTCGAACACCGGGGAGCTGTTTTTT,CASRGGRSNTGELFF
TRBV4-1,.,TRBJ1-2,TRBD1,TGCGCCAGCAGCCAAGTCGTTGACAGGGTGGTTTCGAAAAACTATGGCTACACCTTC,CASSQVVDRVVSKNYGYTF
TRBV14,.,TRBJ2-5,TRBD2,TGTGCCAGCAGCCAAAGGACACGGACTAGCTTTCAGGTTGGAGAGACCCAGTACTTC,CASSQRTRTSFQVGETQYF
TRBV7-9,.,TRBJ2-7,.,TGTGCCAGCAGCTTAGTATTTGGGGAGCAGTACTTC,CASSLVFGEQYF
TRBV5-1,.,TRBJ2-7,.,TGCGCCAGCAGCTTAGATAGTGTATTCTCCTACGAGCAGTACTTC,CASSLDSVFSYEQYF
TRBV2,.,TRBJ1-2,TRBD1,TGTGCCAGCAGTCCTGGGACAGGAAACTATGGCTACACCTTC,CASSPGTGNYGYTF
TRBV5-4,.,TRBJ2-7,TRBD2,TGTGCCAGCAGCTTAGGAGGACTAGCGGGGATCTCCTACGAGCAGTACTTC,CASSLGGLAGISYEQYF
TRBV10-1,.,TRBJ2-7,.,TGCGCCAGCAGTGAGACACCCACCGAGCAGTACTTC,CASSETPTEQYF
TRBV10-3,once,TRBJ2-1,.,TGTGCCTCCGGGACTCAGAAAGTCAGCTCCTACAATGAGCAGTTCTTC,CASGTQKVSSYNEQFF
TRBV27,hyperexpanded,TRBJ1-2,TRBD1,TGTGCCAGCAGTTTAACACAGGGGGCTTTGGTTGGCTACACCTTC,CASSLTQGALVGYTF
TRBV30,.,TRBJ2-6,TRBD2,TGTGCCTGGAGTTCGGGGACTAGCGGGTGGAATTCTGGGGCCAACGTCCTGACTTTC,CAWSSGTSGWNSGANVLTF
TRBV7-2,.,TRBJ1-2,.,TGTGCCAGCAGCTTAGTTGTCGTCTATGGCTACACCTTC,CASSLVVVYGYTF
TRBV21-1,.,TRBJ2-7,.,TGTGCCAGCAGACCTCCCGCGACAGGGGTGTATTACGAGCAGTACTTC,CASRPPATGVYYEQYF
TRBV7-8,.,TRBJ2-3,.,TGTGCCAGCAGCTTACTACCAAACACAGATACGCAGTATTTT,CASSLLPNTDTQYF
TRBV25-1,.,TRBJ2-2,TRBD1,TGTGCCAGCAGTGCCTTAGGACAGGGGATCGGGGAGCTGTTTTTT,CASSALGQGIGELFF
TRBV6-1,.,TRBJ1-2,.,TGTGCCAGCAGTGAAAGTTTCGGGAGGCACTATGGCTACACCTTC,CASSESFGRHYGYTF
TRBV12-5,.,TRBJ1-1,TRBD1,TGTGCTAGTGGTTTGGTACGGGACAGTCAAACCGAAGCTTTCTTT,CASGLVRDSQTEAFF
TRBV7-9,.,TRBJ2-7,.,TGTGCCAGCGGGACGGAGCCCGAAGACTACTACGAGCAGTACTTC,CASGTEPEDYYEQYF
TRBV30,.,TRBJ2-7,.,TGTGCCTGGGGCGTAGGGGGGCACGAGCAGTACTTC,CAWGVGGHEQYF
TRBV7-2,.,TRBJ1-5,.,TGTGCCAGCAGCCGAGACTCAGTTAGCAATCAGCCCCAGCATTTT,CASSRDSVSNQPQHF
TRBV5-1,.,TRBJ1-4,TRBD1,TGCGCCAGCAGCAAAACAACCGGGACAGACAATGAAAAACTGTTTTTT,CASSKTTGTDNEKLFF
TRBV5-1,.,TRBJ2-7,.,TGCGCCAGCAGCTTGCCGGACGGCTACGAGCAGTACTTC,CASSLPDGYEQYF
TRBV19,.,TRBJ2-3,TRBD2,TGTGCCAGTAGTTCTAGCGGGAGAGGGGCAGATACGCAGTATTTT,CASSSSGRGADTQYF
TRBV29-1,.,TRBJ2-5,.,TGCAGCGCTGAAGGGGCTTCCCTAGAGACCCAGTACTTC,CSAEGASLETQYF
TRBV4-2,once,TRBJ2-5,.,TGTGCCAGCAGCCAAAAGATAGGATCAGAGACCCAGTACTTC,CASSQKIGSETQYF
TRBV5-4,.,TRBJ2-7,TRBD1,TGTGCCAGCAGCCGACAGGGGCTCTACGAGCAGTACTTC,CASSRQGLYEQYF
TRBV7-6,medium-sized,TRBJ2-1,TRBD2,TGTGCCAGCAGCTTAACTAGCGAAAGCTCCTACAATGAGCAGTTCTTC,CASSLTSESSYNEQFF
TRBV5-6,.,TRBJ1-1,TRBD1,TGTGCCAGCAGCTTGGGCCGGGACAGGCAAGGGGGCACTGAAGCTTTCTTT,CASSLGRDRQGGTEAFF
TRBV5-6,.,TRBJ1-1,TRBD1,TGTGCCAGCAGCCACCGTAGGACAGGTCCCTTGAACACTGAAGCTTTCTTT,CASSHRRTGPLNTEAFF
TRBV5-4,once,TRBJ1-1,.,TGTGCCAGCAGCACCTATCTCGGCCTGAACACTGAAGCTTTCTTT,CASSTYLGLNTEAFF
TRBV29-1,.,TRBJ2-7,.,TGCAGCGTTCGATCGGGCGAGCAGTACTTC,CSVRSGEQYF
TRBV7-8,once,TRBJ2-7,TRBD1,TGTGCCAGCAGCCCTCGGCCACAGGGGGCTAAAGTCTACGAGCAGTACTTC,CASSPRPQGAKVYEQYF
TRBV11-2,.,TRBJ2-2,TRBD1,TGTGCCAGCAGCTCCGGACAGGGGGCCGGGGAGCTGTTTTTT,CASSSGQGAGELFF
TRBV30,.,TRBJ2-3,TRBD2,TGTGCCTGGAGTGTAGCTTTTCTAGCGGGAAGCACAGATACGCAGTATTTT,CAWSVAFLAGSTDTQYF
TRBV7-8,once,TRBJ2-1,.,TGTGCCAGCAGCTGGGGGGGCAGTGAGCAGTTCTTC,CASSWGGSEQFF
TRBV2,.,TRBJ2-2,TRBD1,TGTGCCAGCAGAGGGGACAGGGCGAACACCGGGGAGCTGTTTTTT,CASRGDRANTGELFF
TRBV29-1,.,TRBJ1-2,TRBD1,TGCAGCGTTGTTACGGAAACAGGGGTCGGCTACACCTTC,CSVVTETGVGYTF